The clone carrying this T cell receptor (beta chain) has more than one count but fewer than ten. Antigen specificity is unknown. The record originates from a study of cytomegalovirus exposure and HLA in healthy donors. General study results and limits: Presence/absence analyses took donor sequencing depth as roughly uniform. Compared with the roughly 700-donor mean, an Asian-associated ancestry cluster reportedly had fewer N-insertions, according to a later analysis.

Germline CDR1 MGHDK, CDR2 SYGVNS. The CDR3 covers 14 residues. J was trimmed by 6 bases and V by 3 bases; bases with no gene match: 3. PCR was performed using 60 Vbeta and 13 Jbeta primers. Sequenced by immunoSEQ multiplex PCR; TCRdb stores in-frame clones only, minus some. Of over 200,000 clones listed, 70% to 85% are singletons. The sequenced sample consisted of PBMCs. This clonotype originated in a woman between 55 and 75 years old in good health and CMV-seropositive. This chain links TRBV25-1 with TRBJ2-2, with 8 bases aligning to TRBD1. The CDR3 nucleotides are TGTGCCAGCAGTGACAGGGGGCAACCCGGGGAGCTGTTTTTT. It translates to CASSDRGQPGELFF.